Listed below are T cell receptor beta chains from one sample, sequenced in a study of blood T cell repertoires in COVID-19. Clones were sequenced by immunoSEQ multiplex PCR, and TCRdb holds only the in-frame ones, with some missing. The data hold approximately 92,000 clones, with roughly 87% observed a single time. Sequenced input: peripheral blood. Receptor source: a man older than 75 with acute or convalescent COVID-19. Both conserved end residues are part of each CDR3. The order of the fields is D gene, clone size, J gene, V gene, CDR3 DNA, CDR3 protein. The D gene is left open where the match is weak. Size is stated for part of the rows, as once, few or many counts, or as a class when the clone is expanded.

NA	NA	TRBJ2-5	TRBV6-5	TGTGCCAGCACCTCGGGGGGACAACGAGCCCAGTACTTC	CASTSGGQRAQYF
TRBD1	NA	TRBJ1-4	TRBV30	TGTGCCTGGAATGGACAGGGCCTTTTTGAAAAACTGTTTTTT	CAWNGQGLFEKLFF
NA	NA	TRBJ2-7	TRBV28	TGTGCCGGCCGGGAGATGGGCTCCTACGAGCAGTACTTC	CAGREMGSYEQYF
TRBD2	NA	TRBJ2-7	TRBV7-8	TGTGCCAGCAGCTTAGGGACTAGCGGCCTCTCCTACGAGCAGTACTTC	CASSLGTSGLSYEQYF
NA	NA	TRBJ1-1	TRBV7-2	TGTGCCAGCAGCTTAGGACAGCCGAATATGAACACTGAAGCTTTCTTT	CASSLGQPNMNTEAFF
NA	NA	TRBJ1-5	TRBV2	TGTGCCAGCAGTGAAGGGAGGGGACGGCAGCCCCAGCATTTT	CASSEGRGRQPQHF
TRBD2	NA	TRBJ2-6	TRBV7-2	TGTGCCAGCAGCGCCCAGCGGGGGGGCGTTGGGGCCAACGTCCTGACTTTC	CASSAQRGGVGANVLTF
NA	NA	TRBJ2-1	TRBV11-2	TGTGCCAGCAGCTTAGACCCCGGTGAGCAGTTCTTC	CASSLDPGEQFF
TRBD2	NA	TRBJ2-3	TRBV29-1	TGCAGCGTGGCACGACTAGCGGGGTCTAGCACAGATACGCAGTATTTT	CSVARLAGSSTDTQYF
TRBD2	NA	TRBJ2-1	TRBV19	TGTGCCAGTAGTATACCTATAGCGGGAGGGTACAATGAGCAGTTCTTC	CASSIPIAGGYNEQFF
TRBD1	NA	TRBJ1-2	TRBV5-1	TGCGCCAGCAGCATAGGACAGGGGGTGCCAACCAACTATGGCTACACCTTC	CASSIGQGVPTNYGYTF
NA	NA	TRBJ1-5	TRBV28	TGTGCCAGCAACTCGGGGGGAGAGCCCCAGCATTTT	CASNSGGEPQHF
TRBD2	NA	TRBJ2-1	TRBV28	TGTGCCAGCACTCGGGAGGCCTACAATGAGCAGTTCTTC	CASTREAYNEQFF
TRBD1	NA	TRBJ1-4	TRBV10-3	TGTGCCATCAGGGGACAGGGGGCGAATGAAAAACTGTTTTTT	CAIRGQGANEKLFF
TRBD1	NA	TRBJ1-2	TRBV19	TGTGCCAGTAGTATCCGGGACAGGTCCCCTCGGTACACCTTC	CASSIRDRSPRYTF
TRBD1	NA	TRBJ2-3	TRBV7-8	TGTGCCAGCAGCTCGGACAGGGAGCAGTATTTT	CASSSDREQYF
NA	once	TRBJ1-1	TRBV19	TGTGCCAGTAGTATGGGGCAGGTGGGGACTGAAGCTTTCTTT	CASSMGQVGTEAFF
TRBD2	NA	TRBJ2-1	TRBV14	TGTGCCAGCAGCGGGGGACTAGCGGGAGGTAGTGGTGAGCAGTTCTTC	CASSGGLAGGSGEQFF